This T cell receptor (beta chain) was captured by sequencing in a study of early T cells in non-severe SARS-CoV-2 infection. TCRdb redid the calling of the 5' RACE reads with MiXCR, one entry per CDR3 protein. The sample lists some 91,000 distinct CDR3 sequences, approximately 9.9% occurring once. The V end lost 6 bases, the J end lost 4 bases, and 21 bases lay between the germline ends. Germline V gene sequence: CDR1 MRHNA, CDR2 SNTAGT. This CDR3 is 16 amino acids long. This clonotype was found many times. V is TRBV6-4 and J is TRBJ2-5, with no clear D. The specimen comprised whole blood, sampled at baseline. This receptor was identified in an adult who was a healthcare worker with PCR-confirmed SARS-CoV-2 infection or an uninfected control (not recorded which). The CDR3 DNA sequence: TGTGCCAGCAGCCGAACCATCGACTTGGGTGGAGAGACCCAGTACTTC. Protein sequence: CASSRTIDLGGETQYF.